These 4 T cell receptor beta chains were sequenced from one sample in a study of sequential checkpoint blockade in melanoma. The treatment here: randomized to nivolumab then ipilimumab (arm A) or the reverse (arm B). Repertoires were generated with immunoSEQ multiplex PCR, while TCRdb's copy carries only in-frame clones and drops some. This table holds more than 1,000 clones, 28% found once. The sample in question was tumor tissue (inferred from file names), obtained from a patient given nivolumab and ipilimumab in sequence. All receptors come from a human donor with melanoma.

The chain combines TRBV6-8 with TRBJ2-7, with TRBD1 matching over 8 bases. The length of the CDR3 is 16 residues. After removal of 0 bases from V and 5 bases from J, the junction contained 9 bases not matched to a gene. CDR1 and CDR2 from the germline V gene are MNHGY and SAAAGT. The CDR3 DNA reads TGTGCCAGCAGTTACTCCGGGACAGGTTTTTTCCACGAGCAGTACTTC. This encodes CASSYSGTGFFHEQYF.

By sample share, this clone is medium-sized. The CDR3 protein is CASSLNRGLYEQYF. The CDR3 DNA is TGTGCCAGCAGCTTAAACAGGGGACTATACGAGCAGTACTTC. The chain joins TRBV11-3 to TRBJ2-7; tentatively, D is TRBD1 or TRBD2 (7 bases each). Trimming shortened V by 2 bases and J by 4 bases, and 12 bases separated the two germline ends. CDR3 length equals 14 residues. Germline V gene lookup returns CDR1 SGHNT and CDR2 YENEEA.

In this sample, this clone is medium-sized. This chain links TRBV11-3 with TRBJ2-5; TRBD2 aligns across 13 bases. The CDR3 loop spans 17 amino acids. V lost 5 bases and J lost 4; bases outside the gene matches: 10. In germline, CDR1 is SGHNT, CDR2 YENEEA. The CDR3 loop is CASSPRTSGSLAETQYF. The CDR3 DNA reads TGTGCCAGCAGCCCCAGGACTAGCGGGAGTCTCGCAGAGACCCAGTACTTC.

This clone occurred a few times. V and J are TRBV6-8 and TRBJ1-1, with D possibly being TRBD1 (5 bases). From germline, CDR1 is MNHGY and CDR2 SAAAGT. The CDR3 is 15 amino acids. The V end was cut by 0 bases, the J end by 5 bases, with 13 bases between. DNA of the CDR3: TGTGCCAGCAGTTACTCGAACGGGGGAGGGACTGAAGCTTTCTTT. This encodes CASSYSNGGGTEAFF.